A selection of T cell receptor beta chains follows, all from one sample in a study of blood T cell repertoires in COVID-19. Profiled with immunoSEQ multiplex PCR; TCRdb holds only in-frame clones, not every one. This table has about 220,000 clones, about four fifths appearing once. The specimen sequenced was peripheral blood. Receptors were obtained from a woman in her 30s who had recovered from COVID-19. Each CDR3 is given with its conserved first and last residue. A D gene is named only where the DNA matches it firmly. Expanded clones get a size class; other rows say once, few or many, or leave the size out.

15 TRBJ2-1 TRBV9 . . CASSGEGDLYNEQFF TGTGCCAGCAGCGGCGAAGGTGACTTATACAATGAGCAGTTCTTC
13 TRBJ1-6 TRBV10-1 . . CASSEGSPGPLHF TGCGCCAGCTCTGAGGGCAGTCCTGGGCCCCTCCACTTT
15 TRBJ2-1 TRBV11-3 . . CASSLAGASYNEQFF TGTGCCAGCAGCTTAGCAGGGGCTTCCTACAATGAGCAGTTCTTC
13 TRBJ1-6 TRBV7-2 once . CASSLVVRSPLHF TGTGCCAGCAGCTTAGTAGTCCGTTCACCCCTCCACTTT
14 TRBJ2-2 TRBV11-1 . . CASTLDSGTGELFF TGTGCCAGCACCCTCGATAGCGGCACCGGGGAGCTGTTTTTT
17 TRBJ2-5 TRBV3-1/TRBV3-2 . TRBD2 CASSQDTLAGVGETQYF TGTGCCAGCAGCCAAGATACCCTAGCGGGAGTAGGGGAGACCCAGTACTTC
15 TRBJ2-1 TRBV5-1 . TRBD2 CASTMVSGAYNEQFF TGCGCCAGCACCATGGTAAGCGGGGCCTACAATGAGCAGTTCTTC
15 TRBJ2-1 TRBV28 once . CASSLRGRPYNEQFF TGTGCCAGCAGTTTAAGAGGGAGGCCCTACAATGAGCAGTTCTTC
15 TRBJ1-2 TRBV25-1 . . CASSENRQLNYGYTF TGTGCCAGCAGTGAAAACAGACAACTTAACTATGGCTACACCTTC
15 TRBJ1-1 TRBV7-6 . . CASSLKIGGWTEAFF TGTGCCAGCAGCTTAAAAATCGGGGGTTGGACTGAAGCTTTCTTT
14 TRBJ1-2 TRBV28 . . CASSQGSGHYGYTF TGTGCCAGCAGCCAGGGTTCAGGGCACTATGGCTACACCTTC
15 TRBJ2-1 TRBV7-2 . TRBD2 CASSSREARYNEQFF TGTGCCAGCAGCTCGCGGGAGGCCCGTTACAATGAGCAGTTCTTC
13 TRBJ1-3 TRBV3-1/TRBV3-2 few . CAGGPSSGNTIYF TGTGCGGGGGGGCCGAGCTCTGGAAACACCATATATTTT
15 TRBJ1-1 TRBV7-9 . . CASSPPGSAYTEAFF TGTGCCAGCAGCCCCCCGGGAAGCGCTTATACTGAAGCTTTCTTT
17 TRBJ2-3 TRBV7-3 . TRBD2 CASSLRRLAGVTDTQYF TGTGCCAGCAGCTTACGCCGACTAGCGGGAGTTACAGATACGCAGTATTTT
18 TRBJ2-5 TRBV9 . TRBD2 CASSATLAGEGRAETQYF TGTGCCAGCAGCGCGACGCTGGCGGGGGAGGGCCGTGCAGAGACCCAGTACTTC
16 TRBJ2-2 TRBV5-4 few TRBD1 CASSLYRGRDTGELFF TGTGCCAGCAGCTTGTACAGGGGGCGGGACACCGGGGAGCTGTTTTTT
15 TRBJ1-1 TRBV6-5 . . CASSLETGLNTEAFF TGTGCCAGCAGCCTGGAGACAGGCTTAAACACTGAAGCTTTCTTT
15 TRBJ1-3 TRBV9 . . CASSVASGAGNTIYF TGTGCCAGCAGCGTAGCTTCCGGGGCTGGAAACACCATATATTTT
15 TRBJ2-7 TRBV5-1 . TRBD1 CASSSRQGMDYEQYF TGCGCCAGCAGCTCACGACAGGGCATGGACTACGAGCAGTACTTC
12 TRBJ2-7 TRBV6-1 . . CASSEPTSEQYF TGTGCCAGCAGTGAACCGACTAGTGAGCAGTACTTC
15 TRBJ2-3 TRBV28 . TRBD2 CASSSAGGRSDTQYF TGTGCCAGCAGTTCGGCGGGAGGGAGATCAGATACGCAGTATTTT
17 TRBJ1-1 TRBV3-1/TRBV3-2 . TRBD1 CASSPSRGGQGGTEAFF TGTGCCAGCAGCCCGTCCCGGGGGGGACAGGGAGGGACTGAAGCTTTCTTT
13 TRBJ2-3 TRBV29-1 . TRBD2 CSVKGGRTDTQYF TGCAGCGTTAAGGGCGGGAGAACAGATACGCAGTATTTT
15 TRBJ1-1 TRBV5-6 . . CASSLDVRLNTEAFF TGTGCCAGCAGCTTGGATGTCAGATTGAACACTGAAGCTTTCTTT